Listed here are 15 T cell receptor beta chains from one sample, sequenced in a study of blood T cells in healthy people across ages. Together with a sample-barcoded 5' primer, a J-beta primer mix was included in a second PCR lasting about 6 to 11 cycles. TCRdb re-analysed the 5' RACE reads in MiXCR, keeping a single row per CDR3 protein. The top ten hold around 13% of the sample, which has 850,000 to 1,100,000 distinct CDR3 sequences, 35% to 40% seen once. The source material was blood. Source of these receptors: a man aged 18 to 30 in good health.

The chain joins TRBV4-2 to TRBJ2-3, with TRBD2 matching over 7 bases. Per germline, CDR1 LGHNA and CDR2 YNFKEQ. Trimming at V came to 0 bases and at J to 5 bases, leaving 8 bases not matched to a gene. CDR3 size: 16 residues. In nucleotides, the CDR3 is TGTGCCAGCAGCCAAGAGGGAGCGGGGACGCAAGATACGCAGTATTTT. The encoded protein is CASSQEGAGTQDTQYF.

DNA for the CDR3: TGTGCCAGCAGTGAATACGGTTACAATGAGCAGTACTTC. As protein: CASSEYGYNEQYF. This chain links TRBV25-1 with TRBJ2-1; no firm D call. The DNA end lines up better with TRBJ2-7; the J call may be wrong. Looked up from germline, CDR1 is MGHDK and CDR2 is SYGVNS. This CDR3 spans 13 amino acids.

The sample holds a few counts of this clonotype. V usage is TRBV6-1 and J usage is TRBJ1-2; no reliable D call. The CDR3 consists of 14 residues. V was shortened by 1 base and J by 4 bases, with 10 bases between the two germline ends. Germline V gives CDR1 MNHNS, CDR2 SASEGT. The CDR3, as DNA: TGTGCCAGCAGTGAAGGACAAAGAACCTATGGCTACACCTTC. This translates into CASSEGQRTYGYTF.

Details on this clonotype: Germline is not matched at one junction end, which may reflect a read error. The CDR3 coding sequence is TGCGTCAGCAGCCAAGACAGGGGTAGATCACCCCTCCACTTT. It specifies CVSSQDRGRSPLHF. The rearrangement joins TRBV4-1 to TRBJ1-6, with TRBD1 matching over 8 bases. CDR1 and CDR2 from the germline V gene are MGHRA and YSYEKL. This CDR3 spans 14 amino acids.

CDR3 in amino acids: CASSQDIMAAQYF. CDR3 nucleotide sequence: TGCGCCAGCAGCCAAGATATAATGGCTGCGCAGTATTTT. J is TRBJ2-3 and V is TRBV4-3; D unresolved. The CDR3 extends over 13 amino acids. In germline, CDR1 is LGHNA, CDR2 YSLEER. Deletions cut 0 bases from V and 10 bases from J, with 11 bases between.

CDR3 loop: CASSQTDAFRLTEAFF. In DNA form, the CDR3 reads TGCGCCAGCAGCCAAACGGACGCTTTCCGTCTCACTGAAGCTTTCTTT. V usage is TRBV4-1 and J usage is TRBJ1-1, with D hard to call. Germline-derived CDR1 and CDR2 are MGHRA and YSYEKL. The length of the CDR3 is 16 residues. Trimming pared 2 bases from V and 4 bases from J, leaving 17 bases between.

This clonotype appeared a few times. The chain combines TRBV3-1 with TRBJ1-2, with D unclear. CDR3 length equals 15 residues. Looked up from germline, CDR1 is LGHDT and CDR2 is YNNKEL (reference sequence). Trimming removed 4 bases from V and 1 base from J, with 13 bases in between. The CDR3, as DNA: TGTGCCAGCAGCCTCGGACTTACAAGTAACTATGGCTACACCTTC. Translated: CASSLGLTSNYGYTF. Full variable domain (outside the CDR3, taken from reference TRBV3-1 and TRBJ1-2): DTAVSQTPKYLVTQMGNDKSIKCEQNLGHDTMYWYKQDSKKFLKIMFSYNNKELIINETVPNRFSPKSPDKAHLNLHINSLELGDSAVYFCASSLGLTSNYGYTFGSGTRLTVV.

This clonotype was observed a handful of times. The J gene is TRBJ2-3, the V gene TRBV12-3 or TRBV12-4; 8 bases map to TRBD1. The CDR3 is 15 amino acids. Unmatched junction bases numbered 5, after V lost 5 bases and J lost 1 base. This chain's CDR3 is CASSPQGAGTDTQYF. The DNA of the CDR3 is TGTGCCAGCAGTCCTCAGGGGGCCGGCACAGATACGCAGTATTTT.

This clonotype appeared once. CDR3 amino acids: CASSQTGTGIVWGEKLFF. In nucleotides, the CDR3 is TGTGCCAGCAGCCAGACCGGGACAGGGATTGTATGGGGAGAAAAACTGTTTTTT. V gene TRBV7-2 combines with J gene TRBJ1-4, with 9 nucleotides matching TRBD1. The CDR3 spans 18 residues. CDR1 is SGHTA, CDR2 FQGNSA, per germline. Trimming removed 5 bases from V and 8 bases from J; junction bases left unmatched: 18. Looking up the rest from reference TRBV7-2 and TRBJ1-4 gives the full variable domain: GAGVSQSPSNKVTEKGKDVELRCDPISGHTALYWYRQSLGQGLEFLIYFQGNSAPDKSGLPSDRFSAERTGGSVSTLTIQRTQQEDSAVYLCASSQTGTGIVWGEKLFFGSGTQLSVL.

CDR3 in DNA: TGCGCCAGCAGCCGTCTCGGGACCAGAGAAAACTCTGGAAACACCATATATTTT. The encoded protein is CASSRLGTRENSGNTIYF. The chain uses TRBV5-1 and TRBJ1-3; possible D gene TRBD1, 5 bases. Deletions cut 4 bases from V and 0 bases from J, with 20 bases between. Germline CDR1 and CDR2: SGHRS and YFSETQ. The CDR3 is made up of 18 amino acids.

This clonotype was seen more than once but under ten times. This chain connects TRBV4-1 to TRBJ1-2; D might be TRBD1 (6 bases). This CDR3 region has 15 residues. V was shortened by 0 bases and J by 0 bases, with 8 bases between the two germline ends. In germline, CDR1 is MGHRA, CDR2 YSYEKL. The CDR3 sequence is CASSQDGGSNYGYTF. The CDR3 region has the DNA TGCGCCAGCAGCCAAGACGGGGGCTCTAACTATGGCTACACCTTC.

The chain has TRBV6-1 and TRBJ2-3; D possibly corresponds to TRBD1 (5 bases). The length of the CDR3 is 12 residues. Trimming cost V 4 bases and J 4 bases, with 6 bases left between them. Germline V gene sequence: CDR1 MNHNS, CDR2 SASEGT. CDR3 DNA: TGTGCCAGCAGTGGGACATCAGATACGCAGTATTTT. It is translated as CASSGTSDTQYF.

J is TRBJ1-1 and V is TRBV7-2; unclear D gene. Germline CDR1 SGHTA, CDR2 FQGNSA. The length of the CDR3 is 14 residues. Between the trimmed V and J ends, which lost 5 bases and 1 base, there was a span of 11 bases. DNA for the CDR3: TGTGCCAGCAGCGTAAGCAGGACGAACACTGAAGCTTTCTTT. The encoded protein is CASSVSRTNTEAFF.

This clonotype appeared a few times. The chain joins TRBV9 to TRBJ2-2, with D uncertain. The V gene lost 1 base and the J gene lost 3 bases, with 13 bases spanning the gap. Germline CDR1 SGDLS, CDR2 YYNGEE. The CDR3 is made up of 16 amino acids. The CDR3 sequence: CASSVRNGSDTGELFF. The CDR3 bases are TGTGCCAGCAGCGTAAGGAACGGGTCCGACACCGGGGAGCTGTTTTTT.

Comments on this clonotype: A read error is possible here, since a much larger clone lies one base away. The chain links TRBV7-2 to TRBJ2-1; 8 bases line up with TRBD1. Gene TRBJ2-7 matches the end of the DNA better, so the J call may be wrong. Germline loops: CDR1 SGHTA, CDR2 FQGNSA. This CDR3 has 17 residues. The CDR3 loop is CASSLVGGGQEYNEQYF. CDR3 DNA sequence: TGTGCCAGCAGCTTAGTGGGTGGGGGACAGGAATACAATGAGCAGTACTTC.